Shown below are 28 T cell receptor beta chains from a single sample sequenced in a study of shared clonotypes between healthy human individuals. Method: immunoSEQ multiplex PCR; TCRdb's copy keeps in-frame clones and lacks some. The sample includes 300,000 to 400,000 clones, more than 60% of them seen just once. The source material was memory CD4+ T cells sorted from blood. Subset noted: CD45RA-negative fraction. The origin of the receptors is a man aged 25 to 40 in good health.

The V and J genes are TRBV5-1 and TRBJ2-5, with D perhaps assigned TRBD1 or TRBD2 (6 bases each). The V gene lost 3 bases and the J gene lost 1 base, with 13 bases spanning the gap. In germline, CDR1 is SGHRS, CDR2 YFSETQ. The CDR3 has 15 residues. CDR3 sequence: CASSSLTGAQETQYF. In DNA, the CDR3 is TGCGCCAGCAGCTCGCTCACGGGGGCCCAAGAGACCCAGTACTTC.

The gene calls are TRBV4-3 and TRBJ2-1; no clear D gene. V shed 0 bases and J shed 9 bases, with 21 bases lying between them. Germline V gene sequence: CDR1 LGHNA, CDR2 YSLEER. There are 17 residues in the CDR3. The CDR3 sequence is CASSQDRFGLPIGEQFF. CDR3 nucleotides: TGCGCCAGCAGCCAAGATCGGTTTGGGCTACCCATCGGTGAGCAGTTCTTC.

This clone came up a few times. The chain combines TRBV5-1 with TRBJ2-3, with D possibly matching TRBD2 (7 bases). From germline, CDR1 is SGHRS and CDR2 YFSETQ. Trimming removed 1 base at V and 4 bases at J, with 19 bases between. The CDR3 is 17 residues long. The CDR3 protein is CASSLTARGAVSDTQYF. CDR3 coding DNA: TGCGCCAGCAGCTTGACCGCCCGGGGGGCTGTATCAGATACGCAGTATTTT.

This clone has only a few counts. Different DNA sequences within this sample yield the same CDR3. J is TRBJ2-3 and V is TRBV29-1; TRBD1 might be the D (5 bases). Germline V gene lookup returns CDR1 SQVTM and CDR2 ANQGSEA. V gave up 6 bases and J gave up 1 base, with 11 bases separating them. CDR3 length: 13 amino acids. The chain's CDR3 is CSVDQGGTDTQYF. In DNA form, the CDR3 reads TGCAGCGTCGACCAGGGTGGCACAGATACGCAGTATTTT.

The gene calls are TRBV5-1 and TRBJ1-1; the D is unclear. The CDR3 sequence is 15 residues long. Trimming took off 0 bases at V and 5 bases at J, with 14 bases between the two ends. Germline CDR1 SGHRS, CDR2 YFSETQ. The CDR3 sequence is CASSLVYPDGTEAFF. The CDR3 nucleotides are TGCGCCAGCAGCTTGGTCTACCCGGATGGGACTGAAGCTTTCTTT.

As to this clone: The same CDR3 can be traced to other DNA sequences in this sample. This sequence joins TRBV7-8 and TRBJ2-1, with unresolved D. The germline V and J ends were trimmed by 5 bases and 0 bases, with 11 bases remaining between them. Germline V lookup: CDR1 SGHVS, CDR2 FQNEAQ. The CDR3 has 15 amino acids. The CDR3 spells CASSPGPSSYNEQFF. The CDR3 DNA reads as TGTGCCAGCAGCCCCGGACCAAGCTCCTACAATGAGCAGTTCTTC.

The chain couples TRBV12-5 to TRBJ1-1; 7 nucleotides agree with TRBD1. The V gene end was trimmed by 5 bases and the J gene end by 5 bases; junction bases not matched to a gene: 8. In germline, CDR1 is LGHNT, CDR2 FRNRAP. The CDR3 loop spans 14 amino acids. CDR3 residues: CASGPEPGGTEAFF. The CDR3 DNA sequence: TGTGCTAGTGGTCCGGAACCAGGGGGGACTGAAGCTTTCTTT.

This rearrangement joins TRBV6-1 to TRBJ2-1; 8 bases agree with TRBD2. Trimming removed 7 bases from V and 2 bases from J; junction bases left unmatched: 7. Germline lookup yields CDR1 MNHNS and CDR2 SASEGT. This CDR3 contains 15 residues. DNA for the CDR3: TGTGCCAGCAAAAATTTAGCGGGACCCTACAATGAGCAGTTCTTC. It codes for CASKNLAGPYNEQFF.

This chain joins TRBV27 and TRBJ1-4, with D possibly matching TRBD1 (5 bases). CDR3 length: 16 residues. V lost 2 bases, J lost 6 bases, and 16 bases lay in between. Germline-derived CDR1 and CDR2 are MNHEY and SMNVEV (reference sequence). The CDR3 region has the DNA TGTGCCAGCAGTTTAGCCAATGGGGTAGGGGATGAAAAACTGTTTTTT. Translation gives CASSLANGVGDEKLFF.

This sequence joins TRBV2 and TRBJ2-3; D not resolved. The germline V gene encodes CDR1 SNHLY and CDR2 FYNNEI. The V end was cut by 9 bases, the J end by 2 bases, with 15 bases between. The CDR3 loop spans 14 amino acids. The CDR3 protein is CASLGRSATDTQYF. CDR3 DNA sequence: TGTGCCAGTTTGGGCAGGTCTGCCACAGATACGCAGTATTTT.

V is TRBV7-2 and J is TRBJ2-7; the D gene is possibly TRBD1 (6 bases). This CDR3 has 14 residues. Germline V gene data show CDR1 as SGHTA and CDR2 as FQGNSA. Between the trimmed V and J ends, which lost 5 bases and 1 base, there was a span of 12 bases. The DNA for the CDR3 is TGTGCCAGCAGCCCAGACAGGCTATCCTACGAGCAGTACTTC. Its translation: CASSPDRLSYEQYF.

V and J are TRBV28 and TRBJ1-2, with a possible D match to TRBD1 (6 bases). CDR1 MDHEN and CDR2 SYDVKM come from the germline V gene. The CDR3 contains 12 residues. V was trimmed by 4 bases and J by 12 bases, leaving 15 bases between them. The CDR3 reads CASSSGQPVDTF. The CDR3 bases are TGTGCCAGCAGTTCCGGACAGCCGGTGGACACCTTC.

This clone was found a few times. V gene TRBV7-2 combines with J gene TRBJ2-7, with 11 bases aligning to TRBD2. V dropped 5 bases and J dropped 0; count of bases not matched to a gene: 15. The germline V gene has CDR1 SGHTA and CDR2 FQGNSA. The CDR3 totals 19 residues. The CDR3: CASSTKGGPSGRRSYEQYF. Written as DNA, the CDR3 is TGTGCCAGCAGCACTAAAGGGGGACCTAGCGGGAGGCGCTCCTACGAGCAGTACTTC.

The chain couples TRBV18 to TRBJ2-1; TRBD2 aligns across 9 bases. The germline gives CDR1 KGHSH, CDR2 LQKENI. The V segment lost 4 bases and the J segment 9 bases; nucleotides outside the gene matches: 7. CDR3 length: 14 amino acids. The CDR3 sequence is CASSLAGEKGEQFF. As DNA, the CDR3 is TGTGCCAGCTCACTAGCGGGAGAGAAGGGTGAGCAGTTCTTC.

The table lists this clone with many counts. This chain links TRBV5-1 with TRBJ2-1, with D hard to call. Germline assignment: CDR1 SGHRS and CDR2 YFSETQ. The ends were cut back, 4 bases at V and 5 bases at J, with 10 bases in the middle. The CDR3 consists of 13 residues. Written as DNA, the CDR3 is TGCGCCAGCAGCCCCCAGCCGAACAATGAGCAGTTCTTC. Translating gives CASSPQPNNEQFF.

The sample holds one count of this clone. DNA for the CDR3: TGTGCCAGCAGGAGAGGTAAAAGCACAGATACGCAGTATTTT. Amino acid sequence: CASRRGKSTDTQYF. This chain uses TRBV28 with TRBJ2-3; D is unresolved. The CDR3 covers 14 residues. Between the trimmed V and J ends, which lost 6 bases and 0 bases, there was a span of 10 bases. The V gene's germline CDR1 is MDHEN and CDR2 SYDVKM.

To note about this clone: Other nucleotide sequences in the sample specify the same CDR3. This chain's CDR3 is CASSLGQGGETQYF. CDR3 DNA: TGCGCCAGCAGCTTGGGCCAGGGGGGAGAGACCCAGTACTTC. The rearrangement links TRBV5-1 to TRBJ2-5; weak D call: TRBD1 (7 bases). In germline, CDR1 is SGHRS, CDR2 YFSETQ. The CDR3 totals 14 residues. Deletions cut 0 bases from V and 4 bases from J, with 10 bases between.

This clone occurred a few times. No DNA is shown, since the ends of the CDR3 on it are uncertain; the CDR3 is the one TCRdb lists. The rearrangement joins TRBV5-1 to TRBJ1-1. CDR1 is SGHRS, CDR2 YFSETQ, per germline. The CDR3 region is 16 residues in length, termini included. The CDR3 loop reads CASSFGPGRGDTEAFF.

This clone was detected many times. The V gene is TRBV7-2, the J gene TRBJ2-1, with 8 nucleotides matching TRBD1. J lost 7 bases, V lost 3 bases, and 17 bases had no gene match. This CDR3 contains 18 residues. Germline loops: CDR1 SGHTA, CDR2 FQGNSA. The DNA of the CDR3 is TGTGCCAGCAGCTTCACCGGGACAGGCATGGGTACGCAAAATGAGCAGTTCTTC. This sequence encodes CASSFTGTGMGTQNEQFF.

This clone occurred a few times. CDR3 region: CASSIGTRGASTDTQYF. CDR3 DNA: TGTGCCAGTAGTATAGGAACCAGGGGCGCTAGCACAGATACGCAGTATTTT. The chain links TRBV19 to TRBJ2-3; tentatively, D is TRBD1 (6 bases). Germline CDR1 is LNHDA and CDR2 is SQIVND (reference sequence). V was shortened by 1 base and J by 0 bases, with 14 bases between the two germline ends. The CDR3 runs 17 residues.

The V call is TRBV5-5, the J call TRBJ1-2, with TRBD1 matching over 10 bases. Unmatched junction bases numbered 5, after V lost 4 bases and J lost 5 bases. This CDR3 is 14 amino acids long. The germline V gene has CDR1 SGHKS and CDR2 YYEKEE (reference sequence). CDR3 in DNA: TGTGCCAGCAGCCCCGGGACAGGGGCATATGGCTACACCTTC. It specifies CASSPGTGAYGYTF.

The J gene is TRBJ1-4, the V gene TRBV5-6; 8 bases map to TRBD1. V dropped 4 bases and J dropped 8; count of bases not matched to a gene: 13. Germline lookup yields CDR1 SGHDT and CDR2 YYEEEE. This CDR3 spans 16 amino acids. The CDR3 sequence is CASSQTRTGTGEKLFF. The CDR3, as DNA: TGTGCCAGCAGCCAGACCCGGACAGGGACCGGGGAAAAACTGTTTTTT. The whole variable domain, remainder taken from reference TRBV5-6 and TRBJ1-4, is DAGVTQSPTHLIKTRGQQVTLRCSPKSGHDTVSWYQQALGQGPQFIFQYYEEEERQRGNFPDRFSGHQFPNYSSELNVNALLLGDSALYLCASSQTRTGTGEKLFFGSGTQLSVL.

The rearrangement joins TRBV7-4 to TRBJ2-5; no reliable D call. The CDR3 sequence is 14 residues long. Looked up from germline, CDR1 is SGHVT and CDR2 is SQSDAQ. Trimming took 1 base from V and 1 from J, leaving 7 bases between them. CDR3 sequence reads: CASSLGTFQETQYF. The CDR3, as DNA: TGTGCCAGCAGCTTAGGGACCTTCCAAGAGACCCAGTACTTC.

This clone has at least ten counts. The genes are TRBV2 and TRBJ2-2, with no clear D. Germline CDR1 and CDR2: SNHLY and FYNNEI. CDR3 length: 12 amino acids. The ends were cut back, 6 bases at V and 6 bases at J, with 8 bases in the middle. CDR3 sequence reads: CASSRESGELFF. The CDR3 DNA is TGTGCCAGCAGCCGAGAATCCGGGGAGCTGTTTTTT.

This clone was counted between two and nine times. The genes are TRBV29-1 and TRBJ2-1; 10 positions match TRBD2. V trimming: 2 bases; J trimming: 9 bases; junction bases outside the gene matches: 7. Germline V gene sequence: CDR1 SQVTM, CDR2 ANQGSEA. The CDR3 has 14 residues. CDR3: CSVEPQGLALEQFF. CDR3 DNA: TGCAGCGTTGAACCGCAGGGACTAGCGCTTGAGCAGTTCTTC.

CDR3 in DNA: TGCGCCAGCAGCCCCGCGAACAACGGGCTCACAGATACGCAGTATTTT. The encoded protein is CASSPANNGLTDTQYF. The chain employs TRBV5-1 and TRBJ2-3; D is uncertain. The germline CDR1 and CDR2 sequences are SGHRS and YFSETQ. Trimming cost V 4 bases and J 2 bases, with 17 bases left between them. The CDR3 runs to 16 residues. Combining the CDR3 with reference TRBV5-1 and TRBJ2-3 gives the whole variable domain KAGVTQTPRYLIKTRGQQVTLSCSPISGHRSVSWYQQTPGQGLQFLFEYFSETQRNKGNFPGRFSGRQFSNSRSEMNVSTLELGDSALYLCASSPANNGLTDTQYFGPGTRLTVL.

The chain recombines TRBV13 with TRBJ2-1, with D hard to call. Looked up from germline, CDR1 is PRHDT and CDR2 is FYEKMQ (reference sequence). The CDR3 totals 11 residues. Trimming pared 1 base from V and 10 bases from J, leaving 5 bases between. The CDR3 bases are TGTGCCAGCAGCTTAGTCTCCGAGCAGTTCTTC. Translating it yields CASSLVSEQFF.

The chain links TRBV21-1 to TRBJ2-4. TRBV21-1 is a recognized pseudogene. CDR3 length: 17 amino acids. The DNA of the CDR3 is TGTGCCAGCAGCAAAGCGCTCTGGGATGGAGCCAAAAACATTCAGTACTTC. Translation gives CASSKALWDGAKNIQYF.